This T cell receptor (beta chain) stems from a study of CD8+CD57+ T cells in acquired aplastic anemia. General study results and limits: CD8+ Simpson's diversity showed no significant patient-control difference. Patients and controls shared roughly 28 CD8+ CDR3 sequences, which appeared highly expressed in patients and within their immunodominant clones.

A note on this clonotype: No antigen is known for it.

TCR beta VDJ and CDR3 were profiled, and genomic DNA was the template. TCRdb ran MiXCR on the reads and lists one entry per CDR3 protein. There are about 270,000 distinct CDR3 sequences in the sample; 56% occur only once, and around 8% lies in the top ten. Looked up from germline, CDR1 is SGHTA and CDR2 is FQGNSA. This CDR3 has 14 residues. V was pared by 7 bases and J by 2 bases, with 14 bases between. The receptor was isolated from a human donor with severe aplastic anemia or a healthy control (not recorded which). The rearrangement links TRBV7-2 to TRBJ1-2; D is possibly TRBD1 (6 bases). Specimen: sorted CD4+, CD8+, or CD8+CD57+ T cells (not recorded which) from PBMCs. In nucleotides, the CDR3 is TGTGCCAGCACCGCAGGACAGTCCAACTATGGCTACACCTTC. This translates into CASTAGQSNYGYTF.